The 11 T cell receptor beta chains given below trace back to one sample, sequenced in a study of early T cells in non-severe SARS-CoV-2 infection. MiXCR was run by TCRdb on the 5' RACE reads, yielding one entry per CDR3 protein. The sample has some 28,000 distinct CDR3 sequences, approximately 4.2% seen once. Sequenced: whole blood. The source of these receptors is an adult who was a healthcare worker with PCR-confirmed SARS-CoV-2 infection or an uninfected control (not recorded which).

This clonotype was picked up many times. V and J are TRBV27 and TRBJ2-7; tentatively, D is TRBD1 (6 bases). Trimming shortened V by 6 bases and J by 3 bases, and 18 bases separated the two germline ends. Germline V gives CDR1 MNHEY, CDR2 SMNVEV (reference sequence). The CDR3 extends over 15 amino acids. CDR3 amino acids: CASRRKQGPFYEQYF. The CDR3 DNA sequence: TGTGCCAGCAGAAGAAAACAGGGCCCCTTCTACGAGCAGTACTTC.

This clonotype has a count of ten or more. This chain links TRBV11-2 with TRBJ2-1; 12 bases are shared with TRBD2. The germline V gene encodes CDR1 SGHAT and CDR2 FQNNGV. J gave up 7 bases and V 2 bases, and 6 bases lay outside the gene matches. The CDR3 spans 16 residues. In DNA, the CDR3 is TGTGCCAGCAGCTTATCTAGCGGGGGGGCCTGGAATGAGCAGTTCTTC. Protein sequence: CASSLSSGGAWNEQFF.

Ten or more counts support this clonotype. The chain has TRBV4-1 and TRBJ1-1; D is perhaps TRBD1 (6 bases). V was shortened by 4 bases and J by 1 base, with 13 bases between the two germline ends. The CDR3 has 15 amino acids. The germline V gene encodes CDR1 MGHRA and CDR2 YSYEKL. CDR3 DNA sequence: TGCGCCAGCAGCCCCACAGACAGGAGGAACACTGAAGCTTTCTTT. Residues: CASSPTDRRNTEAFF.

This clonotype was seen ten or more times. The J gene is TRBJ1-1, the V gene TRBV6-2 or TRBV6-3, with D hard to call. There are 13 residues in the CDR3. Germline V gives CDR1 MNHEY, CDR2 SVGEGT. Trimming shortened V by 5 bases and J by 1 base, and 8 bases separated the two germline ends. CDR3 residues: CASSRTANTEAFF. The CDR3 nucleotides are TGTGCCAGCAGTCGGACGGCGAACACTGAAGCTTTCTTT.

CDR3 DNA sequence: TGTGCCAGCTCAACACAGAGACAGGGACCGGCTGAAAAACTGTTTTTT. It yields the protein CASSTQRQGPAEKLFF. The rearrangement uses TRBV18 and TRBJ1-4; 7 bases are shared with TRBD1. Trimming removed 5 bases from V and 7 bases from J; junction bases left unmatched: 13. CDR3 length: 16 residues. The germline V gene has CDR1 KGHSH and CDR2 LQKENI.

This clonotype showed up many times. CDR3 amino acids: CASSYPGKNTEAFF. In DNA form, the CDR3 reads TGTGCCAGCAGTTACCCTGGAAAGAACACTGAAGCTTTCTTT. This sequence joins TRBV6-2 or TRBV6-3 and TRBJ1-1; D ambiguous. The CDR3 is made up of 14 amino acids. Deletions cut 2 bases from V and 1 base from J, with 8 bases between. Germline V CDR1 and CDR2: MNHEY, SVGEGT.

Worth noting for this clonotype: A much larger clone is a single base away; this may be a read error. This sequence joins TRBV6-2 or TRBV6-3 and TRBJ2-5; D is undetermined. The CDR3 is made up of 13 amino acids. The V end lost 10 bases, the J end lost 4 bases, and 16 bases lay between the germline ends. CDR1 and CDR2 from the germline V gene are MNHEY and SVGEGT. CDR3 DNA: TGTGCCAACAACCTCCAACCCGGAGAGACCCAGTACTTC. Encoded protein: CANNLQPGETQYF.

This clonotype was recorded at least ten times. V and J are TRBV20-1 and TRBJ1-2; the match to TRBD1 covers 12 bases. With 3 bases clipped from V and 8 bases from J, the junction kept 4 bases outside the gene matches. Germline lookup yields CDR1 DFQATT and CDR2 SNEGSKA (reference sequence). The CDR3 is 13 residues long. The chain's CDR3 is CSARGQGAVGYTF. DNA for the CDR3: TGCAGTGCTAGGGGACAGGGGGCTGTAGGCTACACCTTC.

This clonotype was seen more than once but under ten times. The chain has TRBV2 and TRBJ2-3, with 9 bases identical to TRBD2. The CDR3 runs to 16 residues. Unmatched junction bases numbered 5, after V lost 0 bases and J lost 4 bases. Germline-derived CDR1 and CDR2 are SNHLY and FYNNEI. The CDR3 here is CASSEAAGGRADTQYF. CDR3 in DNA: TGTGCCAGCAGTGAAGCCGCGGGGGGGCGGGCAGATACGCAGTATTTT.

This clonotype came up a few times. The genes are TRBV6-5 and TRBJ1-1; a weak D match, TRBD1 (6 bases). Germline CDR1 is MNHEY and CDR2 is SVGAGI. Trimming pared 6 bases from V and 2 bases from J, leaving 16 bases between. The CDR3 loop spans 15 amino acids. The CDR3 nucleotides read TGTGCCAGCAGCTTCCCCCGGACAGCTAACACTGAAGCTTTCTTT. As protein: CASSFPRTANTEAFF.

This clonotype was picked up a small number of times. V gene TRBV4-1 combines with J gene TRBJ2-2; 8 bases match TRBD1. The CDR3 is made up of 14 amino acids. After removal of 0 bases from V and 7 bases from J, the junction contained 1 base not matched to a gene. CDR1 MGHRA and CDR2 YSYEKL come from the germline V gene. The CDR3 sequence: CASSQEQGVGELFF. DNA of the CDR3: TGCGCCAGCAGCCAAGAACAGGGGGTCGGGGAGCTGTTTTTT.